This TCR beta chain was recovered during a study of T cell responses to AZD1222 COVID-19 vaccine. Study results and limitations: After two AZD1222 doses, spike-specific TCR breadth and depth rose versus day 0.

Worth noting for this clone: Its target is unknown.

This CDR3 is 16 amino acids long. CDR1 and CDR2 (germline): SGDLS, YYNGEE. Losses at the gene ends were 3 bases for V and 10 bases for J; bases not matched to a gene: 12. Some clones are missing from TCRdb's copy, which holds only in-frame ones; the method was immunoSEQ multiplex PCR. Found here are 100,000 to 150,000 clones, approximately 85% of them singletons; the top ten hold around 1.6%. The clonotype comes from an adult in good health. The chain recombines TRBV9 with TRBJ2-1, with TRBD2 matching 11 bases. The sequencing here drew on peripheral blood, taken on day 0 of AZD1222 vaccination. CDR3 bases: TGTGCCAGCAGCGAGGGGACTAGCGGTCTCCCTTCGGAGCAGTTCTTC. This encodes CASSEGTSGLPSEQFF.